Listed here are 9 T cell receptor beta chains from one sample, sequenced in a study of cytomegalovirus exposure and HLA in healthy donors. A multiplex PCR was run with 60 Vbeta primers and 13 Jbeta primers. Generated by immunoSEQ multiplex PCR, the TCRdb table keeps only in-frame clones and is missing some. The data contain 100,000 or so clones, approximately 82% of them singletons. Material: PBMCs. The source is a woman under 30 in good health and CMV-seronegative.

This chain links TRBV4-3 with TRBJ2-7, with D possibly being TRBD2 (5 bases). The CDR3 is made up of 16 amino acids. Germline CDR1 reads LGHNA; CDR2 reads YSLEER. V was clipped by 1 base and J by 0 bases, with 13 bases between them. The CDR3 DNA reads as TGCGCCAGCAGCCAAGCCTCAGCGGATTCCTCCTACGAGCAGTACTTC. Encoded protein: CASSQASADSSYEQYF.

This clone appeared a few times. The rearrangement joins TRBV29-1 to TRBJ1-1; D is undetermined. V was clipped by 5 bases and J by 5 bases, with 12 bases between them. CDR1 and CDR2 (germline): SQVTM, ANQGSEA. The CDR3 is made up of 12 amino acids. Here the CDR3 DNA reads TGCAGCGTTAATCCCGCGACAACTGAAGCTTTCTTT. Protein: CSVNPATTEAFF.

The chain uses TRBV28 and TRBJ1-1; 10 bases are a match to TRBD1. This CDR3 is 14 amino acids long. The J segment lost 7 bases and the V segment lost 8 bases, leaving 10 bases of the junction unmatched. Germline-derived CDR1 and CDR2 are MDHEN and SYDVKM. The CDR3 region has the DNA TGTGCCAGCTGGACAGGGGGGCCATTGATTGAAGCTTTCTTT. Amino acid sequence: CASWTGGPLIEAFF.

The rearrangement links TRBV4-1 to TRBJ1-6, with 7 bases lining up with TRBD1. From germline, CDR1 is MGHRA and CDR2 YSYEKL. The CDR3 loop spans 16 amino acids. V lost 1 base to trimming and J lost 5 bases; unmatched junction nucleotides: 5. CDR3 nucleotides: TGCGCCAGCAGCCAAGGAAGGGGGCGAGATAATTCACCCCTCCACTTT. This sequence encodes CASSQGRGRDNSPLHF.

The rearrangement uses TRBV14 and TRBJ2-7; the D gene is possibly TRBD1 (6 bases). Trimming pared 1 base from V and 3 bases from J, leaving 16 bases between. The CDR3 has 16 amino acids. Germline V CDR1 and CDR2: SGHDN, FVKESK. In nucleotides, the CDR3 is TGTGCCAGCAGCCAAGGCCGGACAGCGAGCTGCTACGAGCAGTACTTC. This gives the protein CASSQGRTASCYEQYF.

The chain uses TRBV11-2 and TRBJ2-3; D unresolved. Germline V CDR1 and CDR2: SGHAT, FQNNGV. V was shortened by 3 bases and J by 0 bases, with 10 bases between the two germline ends. The CDR3 is 15 amino acids. The CDR3 protein is CASSFQTGSTDTQYF. CDR3 nucleotide sequence: TGTGCCAGCAGCTTCCAAACGGGTAGCACAGATACGCAGTATTTT.

V gene TRBV18 combines with J gene TRBJ2-1; D possibly corresponds to TRBD2 (6 bases). Germline loops: CDR1 KGHSH, CDR2 LQKENI. CDR3 size: 16 residues. The V and J ends lost 3 bases and 8 bases respectively, with 20 bases between them. CDR3 in amino acids: CASSPLIVGTGDEQFF. CDR3 bases: TGTGCCAGCTCACCGCTCATAGTGGGGACGGGGGATGAGCAGTTCTTC.

This clone was counted between two and nine times. The junction differs from germline at one of its ends, possibly a read error. The V gene is TRBV10-3, the J gene TRBJ2-2; 9 nucleotides line up with TRBD2. The length of the CDR3 is 15 residues. The germline gives CDR1 ENHRY, CDR2 SYGVKD. The CDR3 region is CASSPGLANTGELFF. The CDR3 coding sequence is TGTGCCAGCAGTCCGGGACTAGCTAACACCGGGGAGCTGTTTTTT.

The rearrangement links TRBV5-4 to TRBJ1-2, with 7 bases that match TRBD1. Germline loops: CDR1 SGHNT, CDR2 YYREEE (reference sequence). This CDR3 is built from 18 residues. The trim removed 2 bases at V and 3 bases at J, leaving 16 bases unmatched. Written as DNA, the CDR3 is TGTGCCAGCAGCTTCGGGACAGCCTTGAAGGTGCCACACTATGGCTACACCTTC. Residues: CASSFGTALKVPHYGYTF.